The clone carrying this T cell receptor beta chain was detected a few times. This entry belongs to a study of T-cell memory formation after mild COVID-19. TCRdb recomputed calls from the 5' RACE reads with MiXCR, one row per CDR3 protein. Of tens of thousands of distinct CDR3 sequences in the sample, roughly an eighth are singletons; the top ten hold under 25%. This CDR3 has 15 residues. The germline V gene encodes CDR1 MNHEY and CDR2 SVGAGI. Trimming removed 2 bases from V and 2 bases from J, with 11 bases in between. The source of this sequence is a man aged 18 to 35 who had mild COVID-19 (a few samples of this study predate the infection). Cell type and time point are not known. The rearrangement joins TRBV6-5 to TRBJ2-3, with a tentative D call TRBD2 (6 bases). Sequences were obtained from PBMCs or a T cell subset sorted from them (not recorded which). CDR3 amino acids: CASSYSRGNTDTQYF. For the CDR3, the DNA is TGTGCCAGCAGTTACAGTCGGGGGAACACAGATACGCAGTATTTT.